This TCR beta chain was profiled in a study of post-analysis software for immune sequencing data. Study-wide background: Courses of disease covered relapsing-remitting, secondary progressive and progressive-relapsing multiple sclerosis. Overall study results and limits: Patients had higher frequencies than controls of about five TRBV segments, including TRBV5-6, TRBV5-1 and TRBV20-1. Multiple sclerosis was associated with a significant reduction in normalized Chao1 diversity relative to controls. Samples prepared in the same batch strongly co-clustered by F measure.

The CDR3 has 13 amino acids. Trimming removed 7 bases at V and 5 bases at J, with 14 bases between. CDR1 MNHEY and CDR2 SVGAGI come from the germline V gene. Unique molecular identifiers featured in each of the TCR beta cDNA libraries. Each CDR3 protein gets one entry after TCRdb re-called the PCR reads with MiXCR. This table holds 800,000 to 950,000 distinct CDR3 sequences, around 50% found once. In regard to this clonotype: As yet, its antigen is unknown.

The material sequenced was blood. The clonotype was recovered from a girl aged 10 to 17 with multiple sclerosis. The chain carries TRBV6-5 and TRBJ2-5, with D tentatively TRBD2 (7 bases). CDR3 residues: CASTYAGAETQYF. Written as DNA, the CDR3 is TGTGCCAGCACCTACGCGGGGGCTGAGACCCAGTACTTC.